This T cell receptor (beta chain) was identified during a study of T cell responses to AZD1222 COVID-19 vaccine. Only one count was recorded for this clone. Its antigen is still unknown. Here immunoSEQ multiplex PCR was the method, and the copy in TCRdb shows in-frame clones only, minus some. The sample carries about 140,000 clones, more than 85% recorded once. General study findings and limits: The donors showed a predominance of white British ancestry and of females, with possible underestimation of clonal diversity. Nearly half of spike-specific TCRs reportedly go after variant regions that carry no mutations. After two AZD1222 doses, spike-specific TCR breadth and depth rose versus day 0.

This clonotype was obtained from an adult in good health. The source material was peripheral blood, sampled on day 0 of AZD1222 vaccination.

The CDR3 DNA reads TGTGCCAGCACCAAGGGACGAACTAACGAGCAGTACTTC. Translating it yields CASTKGRTNEQYF. V gene TRBV6-8 combines with J gene TRBJ2-7; D tentatively fits TRBD1 or TRBD2 (5 bases each). This CDR3 contains 13 residues. Looked up from germline, CDR1 is MNHGY and CDR2 is SAAAGT. V was trimmed by 7 bases and J by 5 bases, leaving 15 bases between them.